The 12 T cell receptor beta chains below were found in one sample sequenced in a study of shared clonotypes between healthy human individuals (TCRdb year 2020). The library was made by the immunoSEQ multiplex PCR assay. Entries here come from immuneACCESS through TCRdb and include only in-frame sequences with V and J called. Some clones fail to appear in such tables; in the studies checked, an unresolved V gene covers under half of the shortfall, and the cause of the remainder is unknown. For this sample there are around 1.6 million clones; roughly 98% appear just once. Roughly 0.45% of the sample is taken by the ten largest. Sequencing input: naive CD4+ T cells sorted from blood. Sample cell subset or site, as interpreted from the label and publication: CD45RA+ positively selected. The receptors were sampled from a young man in good health.

The CDR3 is CASSYRGRSSYEQYF. The CDR3 nucleotides read TGTGCCAGCAGTTACAGGGGGCGAAGCTCCTACGAGCAGTACTTC. The rearrangement links TRBV6-5 to TRBJ2-7; TRBD1 matches at 7 bases. V lost 2 bases and J lost 0; bases outside the gene matches: 4. This CDR3 is built from 15 residues. Germline V CDR1 and CDR2: MNHEY, SVGAGI.

This rearrangement joins TRBV28 to TRBJ2-7, with 9 bases lining up with TRBD1. Germline V gives CDR1 MDHEN, CDR2 SYDVKM. The CDR3 runs to 14 residues. Losses at the gene ends were 5 bases for V and 4 bases for J; bases not matched to a gene: 6. This CDR3 reads CASSTRQGVYEQYF. The DNA of the CDR3 is TGTGCCAGCAGTACGCGACAGGGGGTTTACGAGCAGTACTTC.

The chain has TRBV7-6 and TRBJ1-5, with a possible D match to TRBD1 (6 bases). V was clipped by 5 bases and J by 1 base, with 15 bases between them. CDR1 and CDR2 (germline): SGHVS, FNYEAQ. CDR3 length: 16 residues. The CDR3 here is CASSLRLGGSNQPQHF. As DNA, the CDR3 is TGTGCCAGCAGCCTTAGACTGGGGGGCAGCAATCAGCCCCAGCATTTT.

The chain combines TRBV6-5 with TRBJ2-3, with TRBD2 matching over 11 bases. Germline CDR1 is MNHEY and CDR2 is SVGAGI. The CDR3 spans 15 residues. With 6 bases clipped from V and 3 bases from J, the junction kept 5 bases outside the gene matches. This CDR3 reads CASRPLAGVTDTQYF. The CDR3 region has the DNA TGTGCCAGCAGACCACTAGCGGGAGTGACAGATACGCAGTATTTT.

The chain employs TRBV21-1 and TRBJ2-2. TRBV21-1 is a listed pseudogene. This CDR3 is 12 amino acids long. The CDR3 DNA reads TGTGCCAGCAGCAAGAAGACCGGGGAGCTGTTTTTT. Its protein product is CASSKKTGELFF.

This chain uses TRBV1 with TRBJ2-1. TRBV1 is designated a pseudogene. The CDR3 sequence is 16 residues long. CDR3 in DNA: TGCACCAGCAGCCTGAGAGGGACGGGCCCATGTGATGAGCAGTTCTTC. This gives the protein CTSSLRGTGPCDEQFF.

The chain uses TRBV25-1 and TRBJ1-1; a weak D match, TRBD1 (5 bases). V lost 4 bases to trimming and J lost 0 bases, with 9 bases between them. This CDR3 region has 14 residues. Germline-derived CDR1 and CDR2 are MGHDK and SYGVNS. CDR3 nucleotide sequence: TGTGCCAGCAGTGGAACAGGCATGAACACTGAAGCTTTCTTT. As protein: CASSGTGMNTEAFF. Based on the CDR3 plus reference TRBV25-1 and TRBJ1-1, the full variable domain is EADIYQTPRYLVIGTGKKITLECSQTMGHDKMYWYQQDPGMELHLIHYSYGVNSTEKGDLSSESTVSRIRTEHFPLTLESARPSHTSQYLCASSGTGMNTEAFFGQGTRLTVV.

The chain employs TRBV7-7 and TRBJ2-1, with a tentative D call TRBD2 (6 bases). V lost 1 base and J 5 bases, leaving 9 bases between the germline ends. Germline loops: CDR1 SSHAT, CDR2 FNYEAQ (reference sequence). This CDR3 has 14 amino acids. The CDR3 is CASSLGLANNEQFF. In DNA form, the CDR3 reads TGTGCCAGCAGCTTAGGGCTAGCGAACAATGAGCAGTTCTTC.

The V gene is TRBV9, the J gene TRBJ2-7; 14 nucleotides line up with TRBD2. The CDR3 consists of 14 residues. Germline loops: CDR1 SGDLS, CDR2 YYNGEE. V trimming: 3 bases; J trimming: 12 bases; junction bases outside the gene matches: 8. CDR3 nucleotides: TGTGCCAGCAGCGCGGGACTAGCGGGAGAGATGTTGTACTTC. It translates to CASSAGLAGEMLYF.

This sequence joins TRBV7-9 and TRBJ2-7; 14 nucleotides line up with TRBD2. With V trimmed by 1 base and J by 0 bases, 2 bases remained unmatched. CDR3 length: 17 residues. Germline values: CDR1 SEHNR, CDR2 FQNEAQ (reference sequence). CDR3 in amino acids: CASSLGLAGGPSYEQYF. The DNA for the CDR3 is TGTGCCAGCAGCTTAGGACTAGCGGGAGGGCCCTCCTACGAGCAGTACTTC.

This rearrangement joins TRBV2 to TRBJ2-5, with a weak D call TRBD2 (7 bases). Trimming cost V 8 bases and J 4 bases, with 17 bases left between them. There are 14 residues in the CDR3. Germline V gene sequence: CDR1 SNHLY, CDR2 FYNNEI. In DNA form, the CDR3 reads TGTGCCAGCTCGCTGGGGGGGGGCTTAGAGACCCAGTACTTC. It codes for CASSLGGGLETQYF.

The chain joins TRBV6-4 to TRBJ2-1; D is uncertain. V was pared by 5 bases and J by 0 bases, with 14 bases between. The V gene's germline CDR1 is MRHNA and CDR2 SNTAGT. The CDR3 consists of 16 residues. CDR3 in DNA: TGTGCCAGCAGTCCCACAGTCTCAAGCTCCTACAATGAGCAGTTCTTC. The encoded protein is CASSPTVSSSYNEQFF.